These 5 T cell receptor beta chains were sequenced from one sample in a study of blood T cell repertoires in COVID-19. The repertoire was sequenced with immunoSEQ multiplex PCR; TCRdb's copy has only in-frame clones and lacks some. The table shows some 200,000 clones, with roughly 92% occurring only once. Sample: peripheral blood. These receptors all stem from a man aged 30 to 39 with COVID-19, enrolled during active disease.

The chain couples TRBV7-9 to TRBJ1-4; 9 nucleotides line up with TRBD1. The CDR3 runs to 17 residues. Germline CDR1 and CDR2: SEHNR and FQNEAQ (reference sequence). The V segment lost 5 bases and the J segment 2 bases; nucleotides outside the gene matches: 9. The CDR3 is CASSTGDRVGTNEKLFF. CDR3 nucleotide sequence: TGTGCCAGCAGCACCGGGGACAGGGTTGGGACTAATGAAAAACTGTTTTTT. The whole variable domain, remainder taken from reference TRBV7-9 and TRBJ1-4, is DTGVSQNPRHKITKRGQNVTFRCDPISEHNRLYWYRQTLGQGPEFLTYFQNEAQLEKSRLLSDRFSAERPKGSFSTLEIQRTEQGDSAMYLCASSTGDRVGTNEKLFFGSGTQLSVL.

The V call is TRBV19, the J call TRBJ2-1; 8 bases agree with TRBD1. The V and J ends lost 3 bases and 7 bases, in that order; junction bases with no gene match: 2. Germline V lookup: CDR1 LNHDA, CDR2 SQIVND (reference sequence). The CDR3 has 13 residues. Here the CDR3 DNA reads TGTGCCAGTAGTATTCGGACAGGGAATGAGCAGTTCTTC. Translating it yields CASSIRTGNEQFF.

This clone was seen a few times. The CDR3 reads CASTDKGVRYGYTF. The CDR3 DNA reads TGTGCCAGCACAGATAAGGGGGTGAGGTATGGCTACACCTTC. This chain joins TRBV6-5 and TRBJ1-2; D is perhaps TRBD1 (6 bases). There are 14 residues in the CDR3. The germline V gene encodes CDR1 MNHEY and CDR2 SVGAGI. The V end was cut by 7 bases, the J end by 5 bases, with 17 bases between.

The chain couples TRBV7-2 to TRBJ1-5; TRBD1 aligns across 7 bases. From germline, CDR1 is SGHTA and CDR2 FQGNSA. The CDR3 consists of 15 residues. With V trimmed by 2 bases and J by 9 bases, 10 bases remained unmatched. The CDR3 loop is CASSLRGGPVMPQHF. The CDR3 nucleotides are TGTGCCAGCAGCTTACGAGGGGGCCCCGTAATGCCCCAGCATTTT.

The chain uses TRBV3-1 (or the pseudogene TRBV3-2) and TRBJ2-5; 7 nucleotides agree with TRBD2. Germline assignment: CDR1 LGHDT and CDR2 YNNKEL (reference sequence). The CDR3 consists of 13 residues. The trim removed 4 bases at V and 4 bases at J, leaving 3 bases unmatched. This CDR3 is CASSRREGETQYF. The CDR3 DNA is TGTGCCAGCAGCCGAAGGGAGGGAGAGACCCAGTACTTC.